The 26 T cell receptor beta chains in this list originate from one sample, sequenced in a study of T cell responses to AZD1222 COVID-19 vaccine. The data were produced by immunoSEQ multiplex PCR, yet TCRdb's version contains in-frame clones alone and is incomplete. The table records 80,000 to 100,000 clones, approximately 85% of them present only once. Specimen: peripheral blood, collected 28 days after the second AZD1222 dose. The receptors come from an adult who received the AZD1222 COVID-19 vaccine.

V usage is TRBV7-6 and J usage is TRBJ2-6; 7 positions agree with TRBD2. The CDR3 covers 18 residues. The V and J ends lost 2 bases and 0 bases, in that order; junction bases with no gene match: 7. Germline-derived CDR1 and CDR2 are SGHVS and FNYEAQ. The DNA for the CDR3 is TGTGCCAGCAGCTTAAGGCTAGCGGTCAACTCTGGGGCCAACGTCCTGACTTTC. Its translation: CASSLRLAVNSGANVLTF. Combining the CDR3 with reference TRBV7-6 and TRBJ2-6 gives the whole variable domain GAGVSQSPRYKVTKRGQDVALRCDPISGHVSLYWYRQALGQGPEFLTYFNYEAQQDKSGLPNDRFSAERPEGSISTLTIQRTEQRDSAMYRCASSLRLAVNSGANVLTFGAGSRLTVL.

The CDR3 reads CASSLRGVGTEAFF. The CDR3 nucleotides are TGTGCCAGCAGCTTAAGGGGGGTTGGCACTGAAGCTTTCTTT. The V gene is TRBV11-2, the J gene TRBJ1-1; D may be TRBD1 (6 bases). V was clipped by 2 bases and J by 4 bases, with 11 bases between them. Germline V gene data show CDR1 as SGHAT and CDR2 as FQNNGV. The CDR3 covers 14 residues.

The CDR3 loop reads CASSPTQGKDEQYF. The CDR3 DNA reads as TGTGCCAGCTCACCGACACAGGGGAAGGACGAGCAGTACTTC. The V gene is TRBV18, the J gene TRBJ2-7, with 7 bases identical to TRBD1. The V gene end was trimmed by 3 bases and the J gene end by 5 bases; junction bases not matched to a gene: 7. This CDR3 has 14 residues. Germline values: CDR1 KGHSH, CDR2 LQKENI.

J is TRBJ1-5 and V is TRBV19, with a tentative D call TRBD1 (6 bases). CDR1 is LNHDA, CDR2 SQIVND, per germline (reference sequence). V shed 5 bases and J shed 9 bases, with 20 bases lying between them. This CDR3 region has 15 residues. The CDR3 DNA follows: TGTGCCAGTAGTCTAGCCCCTGGGGGGCCAGGGCCCCAGCATTTT. The encoded protein is CASSLAPGGPGPQHF.

This chain links TRBV6-5 with TRBJ1-6, with D perhaps matching TRBD1 (6 bases). Germline V CDR1 and CDR2: MNHEY, SVGAGI. This CDR3 has 14 amino acids. The V end lost 8 bases, the J end lost 5 bases, and 13 bases lay between the germline ends. The CDR3 nucleotides are TGTGCCAGCCAAGGGGGAGTTAATAATTCACCCCTCCACTTT. Protein product: CASQGGVNNSPLHF.

The CDR3 spells CASSGQGGTEAFF. CDR3 coding DNA: TGTGCCAGCTCAGGGCAGGGGGGTACTGAAGCTTTCTTT. The chain combines TRBV18 with TRBJ1-1; 7 bases are a match to TRBD1. CDR3 size: 13 residues. V gave up 5 bases and J gave up 5 bases; unmatched junction bases: 5. The germline CDR1 and CDR2 sequences are KGHSH and LQKENI.

The V call is TRBV7-2, the J call TRBJ1-6, with D hard to call. The germline V and J ends were trimmed by 0 bases and 2 bases, with 5 bases remaining between them. The CDR3 covers 15 residues. Per the germline V gene, CDR1 is SGHTA and CDR2 is FQGNSA. This CDR3 reads CASSLAAAYNSPLHF. CDR3 DNA: TGTGCCAGCAGCTTAGCGGCAGCCTATAATTCACCCCTCCACTTT.

This chain uses TRBV5-1 with TRBJ2-7, with D possibly called TRBD1 or TRBD2 (6 bases each). CDR1 and CDR2 (germline): SGHRS, YFSETQ. There are 13 residues in the CDR3. The ends were cut back, 4 bases at V and 5 bases at J, with 13 bases in the middle. The CDR3: CASSIPGGHEQYF. In DNA form, the CDR3 reads TGCGCCAGCAGCATACCTGGGGGGCACGAGCAGTACTTC. Based on the CDR3 plus reference TRBV5-1 and TRBJ2-7, the full variable domain is KAGVTQTPRYLIKTRGQQVTLSCSPISGHRSVSWYQQTPGQGLQFLFEYFSETQRNKGNFPGRFSGRQFSNSRSEMNVSTLELGDSALYLCASSIPGGHEQYFGPGTRLTVT.

The CDR3 coding sequence is TGTGCCAGCAGTTACCGGGGGTTGGACACCGGGGAGCTGTTTTTT. This encodes CASSYRGLDTGELFF. This rearrangement joins TRBV6-2 or TRBV6-3 to TRBJ2-2, with D possibly being TRBD2 (6 bases). The CDR3 is made up of 15 amino acids. Trimming left V 2 bases short and J 3 bases short, with 10 bases between. Germline V gene lookup returns CDR1 MNHEY and CDR2 SVGEGT.

The genes are TRBV28 and TRBJ2-1; 11 bases align to TRBD1. With V trimmed by 6 bases and J by 5 bases, 12 bases remained unmatched. The CDR3 extends over 17 amino acids. The germline V gene encodes CDR1 MDHEN and CDR2 SYDVKM. The CDR3 spells CASRIRLAGQGDNEQFF. The CDR3 DNA reads TGTGCCAGCAGGATCCGCCTCGCGGGACAGGGGGACAATGAGCAGTTCTTC.

V is TRBV6-4 and J is TRBJ2-5, with D unresolved. The CDR3 totals 11 residues. In germline, CDR1 is MRHNA, CDR2 SNTAGT. Trimming pared 4 bases from V and 5 bases from J, leaving 5 bases between. The CDR3 sequence: CASSGEETQYF. CDR3 bases: TGTGCCAGCAGTGGAGAGGAGACCCAGTACTTC.

The CDR3 is CASSLSAGVDTQYF. CDR3 coding DNA: TGTGCCAGCAGCTTATCAGCGGGAGTAGATACGCAGTATTTT. The rearrangement uses TRBV7-9 and TRBJ2-3; 8 bases are shared with TRBD2. Germline trimming cut 2 bases from V and 5 bases from J; bases unmatched to any gene: 3. CDR1 is SEHNR, CDR2 FQNEAQ, per germline (reference sequence). The CDR3 has 14 amino acids.

This clone was counted once. The chain carries TRBV7-7 and TRBJ1-4; D perhaps matches TRBD1 (6 bases). Trimming took off 6 bases at V and 5 bases at J, with 19 bases between the two ends. The germline CDR1 and CDR2 sequences are SSHAT and FNYEAQ (reference sequence). The CDR3 runs to 16 residues. The CDR3 spells CASRKRSLDRNEKLFF. As DNA, the CDR3 is TGTGCCAGCAGAAAACGATCCCTGGACAGAAATGAAAAACTGTTTTTT.

This sequence joins TRBV12-3 or TRBV12-4 and TRBJ1-5; D is uncertain. Trimming shortened V by 3 bases and J by 3 bases, and 6 bases separated the two germline ends. The CDR3 consists of 13 residues. For the CDR3, the DNA is TGTGCCAGCAGTTTGACATTCAATCAGCCCCAGCATTTT. Translated: CASSLTFNQPQHF.

The chain is built from TRBV6-6 and TRBJ2-7; D unresolved. The V end lost 2 bases, the J end lost 2 bases, and 7 bases lay between the germline ends. In germline, CDR1 is MNHNY, CDR2 SVGAGI (reference sequence). This CDR3 has 13 residues. The CDR3 protein is CASSYATAYEQYV. CDR3 coding DNA: TGTGCCAGCAGTTACGCCACAGCCTACGAGCAGTACGTC.

The rearrangement links TRBV4-2 to TRBJ1-5, with D hard to call. V lost 1 base to trimming and J lost 3 bases, with 13 bases between them. This CDR3 has 16 residues. CDR1 is LGHNA, CDR2 YNFKEQ, per germline. The CDR3 spells CASSQGSARNNQPQHF. DNA of the CDR3: TGTGCCAGCAGCCAAGGTTCGGCAAGAAACAATCAGCCCCAGCATTTT.

Note on this clone: Other DNA sequences in this sample translate to the same CDR3. V gene TRBV4-3 combines with J gene TRBJ1-6; no clear D gene. CDR3 length: 13 amino acids. The germline CDR1 and CDR2 sequences are LGHNA and YSLEER. V was pared by 0 bases and J by 13 bases, with 10 bases between. The CDR3 here is CASSQDRGSPLHF. Written as DNA, the CDR3 is TGCGCCAGCAGCCAAGATAGAGGTTCGCCCCTCCACTTT.

This chain links TRBV7-2 with TRBJ1-2, with D hard to call. The V gene lost 1 base and the J gene lost 11 bases, with 14 bases spanning the gap. The CDR3 is made up of 13 amino acids. Per the germline V gene, CDR1 is SGHTA and CDR2 is FQGNSA. In nucleotides, the CDR3 is TGTGCCAGCAGCTTAGATCTGGGGAGGCGTTACACCTTC. Protein: CASSLDLGRRYTF.

The chain combines TRBV7-6 with TRBJ2-1, with D unclear. The CDR3 is 12 amino acids. Germline assignment: CDR1 SGHVS and CDR2 FNYEAQ. Trimming pared 3 bases from V and 11 bases from J, leaving 11 bases between. CDR3 DNA sequence: TGTGCCAGCAGCTTGGGGTCGGAGAAGCAGTTCTTC. Its translation is CASSLGSEKQFF.

The gene calls are TRBV6-2 or TRBV6-3 and TRBJ2-1; 7 nucleotides align to TRBD1. Germline values: CDR1 MNHEY, CDR2 SVGEGT. Trimming removed 5 bases from V and 7 bases from J; junction bases left unmatched: 11. The CDR3 has 15 amino acids. This CDR3 reads CASSNSGTVVNEQFF. The CDR3, as DNA: TGTGCCAGCAGTAATTCTGGGACAGTAGTTAATGAGCAGTTCTTC.

The chain uses TRBV5-5 and TRBJ2-4; D ambiguous. Germline V gene data show CDR1 as SGHKS and CDR2 as YYEKEE (reference sequence). V dropped 0 bases and J dropped 0 bases, with 4 bases sitting between them. The CDR3 totals 14 residues. CDR3 sequence: CASSLGIAKNIQYF. The CDR3 bases are TGTGCCAGCAGCTTGGGCATAGCCAAAAACATTCAGTACTTC.

This chain connects TRBV3-1 (or the pseudogene TRBV3-2) to TRBJ2-7; TRBD1 might be the D (5 bases). V shed 0 bases and J shed 1 base, with 10 bases lying between them. The germline V gene encodes CDR1 LGHDT and CDR2 YNNKEL (reference sequence). The CDR3 spans 15 residues. CDR3 nucleotide sequence: TGTGCCAGCAGCCAAGATCCGACAGCGTCCTACGAGCAGTACTTC. Its protein is CASSQDPTASYEQYF.

This rearrangement joins TRBV19 to TRBJ2-7, with D maybe TRBD1 (5 bases). Trimming cost V 10 bases and J 2 bases, with 12 bases left between them. The V gene's germline CDR1 is LNHDA and CDR2 SQIVND (reference sequence). The CDR3 sequence is 12 residues long. The CDR3 here is CATTDTTYEQYF. The CDR3 DNA reads as TGTGCCACCACGGACACCACCTACGAGCAGTACTTC.

The chain couples TRBV9 to TRBJ2-1; perhaps TRBD2 as D (7 bases). This CDR3 comprises 15 residues. The V end was cut by 3 bases, the J end by 1 base, with 11 bases between. The germline CDR1 and CDR2 sequences are SGDLS and YYNGEE. CDR3 in amino acids: CASSGGGGSYNEQFF. CDR3 DNA sequence: TGTGCCAGCAGCGGGGGAGGGGGTTCCTACAATGAGCAGTTCTTC.

V gene TRBV7-2 combines with J gene TRBJ2-7; D uncertain. The CDR3 runs to 14 residues. Germline CDR1 SGHTA, CDR2 FQGNSA. V was cut by 0 bases and J by 7 bases, with 13 bases left in between. CDR3 in amino acids: CASSLASSIGEQYF. In DNA form, the CDR3 reads TGTGCCAGCAGCTTAGCGAGTTCGATCGGGGAGCAGTACTTC.

As for this clone: Distinct nucleotide sequences in the sample also encode this CDR3. The rearrangement joins TRBV7-9 to TRBJ1-2, with D perhaps TRBD1 (5 bases). The V end lost 4 bases, the J end lost 8 bases, and 17 bases lay between the germline ends. This CDR3 is 14 amino acids long. Germline CDR1 is SEHNR and CDR2 is FQNEAQ (reference sequence). CDR3 protein: CASSSDGDGEGYTF. As DNA, the CDR3 is TGTGCCAGCAGCTCCGATGGGGACGGGGAGGGCTACACCTTC.